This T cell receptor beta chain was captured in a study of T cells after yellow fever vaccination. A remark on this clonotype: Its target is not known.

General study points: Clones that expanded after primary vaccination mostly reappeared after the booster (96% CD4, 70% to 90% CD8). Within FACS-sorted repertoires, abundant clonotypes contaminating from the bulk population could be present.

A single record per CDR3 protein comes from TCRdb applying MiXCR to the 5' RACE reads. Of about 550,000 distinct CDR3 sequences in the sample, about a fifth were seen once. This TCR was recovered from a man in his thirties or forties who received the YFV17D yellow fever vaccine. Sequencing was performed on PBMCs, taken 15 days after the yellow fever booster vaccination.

The CDR3 nucleotides read TGTGCCAGCCAGGGTACTGCGAACACCGGGGAGCTGTTTTTT. This gives the protein CASQGTANTGELFF. The chain links TRBV6-1 to TRBJ2-2; maybe TRBD1 (5 bases). The V end lost 8 bases, the J end lost 0 bases, and 10 bases lay between the germline ends. Germline CDR1 reads MNHNS; CDR2 reads SASEGT. The CDR3 covers 14 residues.